This TCR beta chain appears in the sequencing data of a study of early stage breast cancer tumors. Overall study context: Approximately 9.4-fold was the mean read coverage per sample.

Concerning this clone: No antigen is known for it.

Points from the study as a whole: Commonly generated sequences made up most enriched TCRB sequences shared between patients. Tumor and normal breast were distinguished via blood comparison in about 90% of the 16 patients.

The data were produced by immunoSEQ multiplex PCR, yet TCRdb's version contains in-frame clones alone and is incomplete. The data show approximately 52,000 clones, 65% to 90% seen once. Trimming left V 6 bases short and J 4 bases short, with 9 bases between. Germline lookup yields CDR1 ENHRY and CDR2 SYGVKD. The CDR3 totals 12 residues. The chain recombines TRBV10-3 with TRBJ1-2; D gene ambiguous. The receptor was derived from a person aged 45 to 59 with breast cancer. Sequenced input: blood. CDR3 region: CAIRSGSYGYTF. The DNA for the CDR3 is TGTGCCATCAGGAGCGGAAGCTATGGCTACACCTTC.